The clone carrying this TCR beta chain was seen ten or more times. What it recognizes is unknown. The cDNA came from 5'RACE with 10-nucleotide random UMIs. In TCRdb, the 5' RACE reads were re-called with MiXCR into one record per CDR3 protein. The table shows approximately 100,000 distinct CDR3 sequences, with 3% to 4.5% occurring only once. This record comes from a study of neurological immune-mediated disorders. Study-wide findings and caveats: When the repertoires were sorted by phylogenetic grouping, those of 18 of 34 multiple sclerosis patients ended up in one related-CDR3 cluster, a possible signature. Neither clinical nor MRI features were associated with the multiple sclerosis repertoire cluster.

CDR1 and CDR2 from the germline V gene are LGHNA and YSLEER. Trimming removed 0 bases from V and 3 bases from J; junction bases left unmatched: 6. This CDR3 comprises 18 residues. Sequencing was done on a sample of PBMCs. The chain links TRBV4-3 to TRBJ2-2; 11 bases fit TRBD2. The sequence was obtained from a woman aged 18-29 years with multiple sclerosis. CDR3 loop: CASSQDRGTSGYTGELFF. CDR3 nucleotides: TGCGCCAGCAGCCAAGATCGTGGGACTAGCGGCTACACCGGGGAGCTGTTTTTT.